This TCR beta chain comes out of a study of T cells after yellow fever vaccination. Study-level information: Fractions low in cell number were prepared with SMART-Seq v4 Ultra Low Input.

Germline assignment: CDR1 SEHNR and CDR2 FQNEAQ (reference sequence). Trimming shortened V by 1 base and J by 2 bases, and 13 bases separated the two germline ends. This CDR3 has 16 amino acids. TCRdb recomputed calls from the 5' RACE reads with MiXCR, one row per CDR3 protein. In the table there are some 250,000 distinct CDR3 sequences, over 3% of which are singletons. Study outcomes and limitations: Clonotypes shared by both compartments, CD4 and CD8, made up a small share.

Ten or more counts support this clonotype. What it binds is unknown. The chain uses TRBV7-9 and TRBJ2-3; the D call may be TRBD1 or TRBD2 (5 bases each). Material: PBMCs, obtained 15 days after the yellow fever booster vaccination. The TCR was taken from a young man who received the YFV17D yellow fever vaccine. The CDR3 loop is CASSLGEQGITDTQYF. CDR3 DNA sequence: TGTGCCAGCAGCTTAGGGGAGCAGGGCATCACAGATACGCAGTATTTT. Supplemented by reference TRBV7-9 and TRBJ2-3, the full variable domain reads DTGVSQNPRHKITKRGQNVTFRCDPISEHNRLYWYRQTLGQGPEFLTYFQNEAQLEKSRLLSDRFSAERPKGSFSTLEIQRTEQGDSAMYLCASSLGEQGITDTQYFGPGTRLTVL.